These T cell receptor beta chains were read from a single sample in a study of cytomegalovirus exposure and HLA in healthy donors. Method: immunoSEQ multiplex PCR; TCRdb's copy keeps in-frame clones and lacks some. The sample holds some 200,000 clones, less than 85% seen once. Sequencing was performed on PBMCs. All receptors derive from a girl aged 2 to 9 in good health and CMV-seronegative. Each CDR3 is given with its conserved first and last residue. A D gene is named only where the DNA matches it firmly. Expanded clones are given a class, and other clones once, few, many or no size at all.

d_gene,abundance,v_gene,j_gene,CDR3nt,CDR3aa
NA,NA,TRBV5-4,TRBJ2-3,TGTGCCAGCAGCCCTAACGGCAGGGCAGTGGGGTATTTT,CASSPNGRAVGYF
NA,NA,TRBV5-1,TRBJ2-3,TGCGCCAGCAGCTTGAGTCCAGTCTCAGGGGCAGATACGCAGTATTTT,CASSLSPVSGADTQYF
NA,NA,TRBV5-1,TRBJ2-5,TGCGCCTGCAGCCCTGGGAGAGAGACCCAGTACTTC,CACSPGRETQYF
NA,NA,TRBV5-6,TRBJ1-5,TGTGCCAGCAGCTTTCAGGGGAGAAATCAGCCCCAGCATTTT,CASSFQGRNQPQHF
TRBD2,NA,TRBV2,TRBJ2-7,TGTGCCATAGGGACTAGCGACTCCTACGAGCAGTACTTC,CAIGTSDSYEQYF
TRBD2,NA,TRBV7-9,TRBJ2-2,TGTGCCAGCAGCCCGAACTGGGAGGGAACCGGGGAGCTGTTTTTT,CASSPNWEGTGELFF
NA,NA,TRBV16,TRBJ1-5,TGTGCCAGCAGCCAATCATTCCAGGGAATAAGAAATCAGCCCCAGCATTTT,CASSQSFQGIRNQPQHF
NA,NA,TRBV25-1,TRBJ2-2,TGTGCCACCAAGGGCGTAAAGGGGAACGGGGAGCTGTTTTTT,CATKGVKGNGELFF
NA,NA,TRBV4-1,TRBJ2-3,TGCGCCAGCAGCCACGGGGGAACAGATACGCAGTATTTT,CASSHGGTDTQYF
TRBD2,NA,TRBV19,TRBJ2-7,TGTGCCAGTAATATGGCTAGCGGGGACTACGAGCAGTACTTC,CASNMASGDYEQYF
NA,NA,TRBV11-1,TRBJ2-1,TGTGCCAGCAGCTTAATTTCGGTGAGCGGGCTCAACAATGAGCAGTTCTTC,CASSLISVSGLNNEQFF
TRBD1,NA,TRBV19,TRBJ1-1,TGTGCCAGTAGTATTGATAATCGGGACAGCTCCTTTGAAGCTTTCTTT,CASSIDNRDSSFEAFF
NA,NA,TRBV6-5,TRBJ2-7,TGTGCCAGCAGTTACGAGGCAGGGTTCCCCTACGAGCAGTACTTC,CASSYEAGFPYEQYF
TRBD1,NA,TRBV5-4,TRBJ1-2,TGTGCCAGCAGCGTGGGACAGGGGGCTTCAGGCTACACCTTC,CASSVGQGASGYTF
NA,NA,TRBV29-1,TRBJ2-4,TGCAGCGTCGCGGCTGCCAAAAACATTCAGTACTTC,CSVAAAKNIQYF
NA,NA,TRBV19,TRBJ2-3,TGTGCCAGTAGTATACTGGCGGGTACCACAGATACGCAGTATTTT,CASSILAGTTDTQYF
TRBD1,NA,TRBV5-1,TRBJ1-2,TGCGCCAGCAGCTCGGGACAGGGTAACTATGGCTACACCTTC,CASSSGQGNYGYTF
NA,NA,TRBV25-1,TRBJ2-1,TGTGCCACCCGTTTACTAGAATTGAATGAGCAGTTCTTC,CATRLLELNEQFF
TRBD1,NA,TRBV6-5,TRBJ2-1,TGTGCCAGCAGTTACTCCCAGGGGGTTTACAATGAGCAGTTCTTC,CASSYSQGVYNEQFF
NA,NA,TRBV4-1,TRBJ2-5,TGCGCCAGCAGCCAAGCGCAGACTTTACAAGAGACCCAGTACTTC,CASSQAQTLQETQYF
TRBD1,once,TRBV6-5,TRBJ2-1,TGTGCCAGCAGCCTGGACAGGGTGAAATTAAATGAGCAGTTCTTC,CASSLDRVKLNEQFF
TRBD1,NA,TRBV5-1,TRBJ1-2,TGCGCCAGCAGCCCGGGACAGGGGATGGGAGGCTACACCTTC,CASSPGQGMGGYTF
TRBD1,NA,TRBV5-4,TRBJ2-3,TGTGCCAGCAGCTTGGAATGGTTCGGGACAGGGGGCACAGATACGCAGTATTTT,CASSLEWFGTGGTDTQYF
TRBD1,once,TRBV9,TRBJ1-1,TGTGCCAGCAGCGTAGATGAGCTTTCTGCGTGGCAGGGGGTCCTGAACACTGAAGCTTTCTTT,CASSVDELSAWQGVLNTEAFF
TRBD1,NA,TRBV4-1,TRBJ2-7,TGCGCCAGCAGCCTTTCGGGACAGGGGCCCTACGAGCAGTACTTC,CASSLSGQGPYEQYF
NA,NA,TRBV6-6,TRBJ2-7,TGTGCCAGCAGTTACCCACCGACAGGATCCTACGAGCAGTACTTC,CASSYPPTGSYEQYF
TRBD1,NA,TRBV29-1,TRBJ1-1,TGCAGCGTTGCCCACAGGGGCCGGAACACTGAAGCTTTCTTT,CSVAHRGRNTEAFF
NA,NA,TRBV10-2,TRBJ2-5,TGCGCCAGCAGTGGCGGCCTAGCCCAAGAGACCCAGTACTTC,CASSGGLAQETQYF
TRBD1,few,TRBV10-3,TRBJ2-1,TGTGCCATCAGTGGGCGTACAGGGGATTCCTACAATGAGCAGTTCTTC,CAISGRTGDSYNEQFF
NA,NA,TRBV30,TRBJ1-1,TGTGCCTGGAGTGTAAGTCTCGGGTCCGAAGCTTTCTTT,CAWSVSLGSEAFF
NA,NA,TRBV5-6,TRBJ1-4,TGTGCCAGCAGCTTGCAGGGTTCAACTAATGAAAAACTGTTTTTT,CASSLQGSTNEKLFF
TRBD1,few,TRBV9,TRBJ2-7,TGTGCCAGCAGCGTAGTGCACAGGGGAGAGCAGTACTTC,CASSVVHRGEQYF
TRBD1,NA,TRBV7-9,TRBJ2-3,TGTGCCACCACGGAAGACAGGGGTTCGACAGATACGCAGTATTTT,CATTEDRGSTDTQYF
TRBD1,NA,TRBV11-1,TRBJ2-7,TGTGCCAGCAGCTTAGCGGGACAGGTATACTACGAGCAGTACTTC,CASSLAGQVYYEQYF
NA,NA,TRBV10-3,TRBJ1-3,TGTGCCATCAGTGAGTTAGAGGGAAACACCATATATTTT,CAISELEGNTIYF
TRBD2,NA,TRBV5-4,TRBJ2-1,TGTGCCAGCAGCAGGATCGGGACTAGCGGGCCTGAGAGCTCCTACAATGAGCAGTTCTTC,CASSRIGTSGPESSYNEQFF
NA,NA,TRBV4-2,TRBJ2-5,TGTGCCAGCAGCCAAGCACACTACCCAGAAGAGACCCAGTACTTC,CASSQAHYPEETQYF
NA,NA,TRBV19,TRBJ2-2,TGTGCCAGTAGAGCGGGCCCGAACACCGGGGAGCTGTTTTTT,CASRAGPNTGELFF
NA,NA,TRBV10-3,TRBJ1-2,TGTGCCTCCTCGGGAGCAACCTCTAACTATGGCTACACCTTC,CASSGATSNYGYTF
NA,NA,TRBV4-1,TRBJ2-5,TGCGCCAGCAGCCTGGCGGGGCGGGGTGAAGAGACCCAGTACTTC,CASSLAGRGEETQYF
TRBD1,few,TRBV6-5,TRBJ1-2,TGTGCCAGCAGTCCCGGGACAGTCTATGGCTACACCTTC,CASSPGTVYGYTF
TRBD1,NA,TRBV25-1,TRBJ2-5,TGTGCCAGCAGTGAACAACAGGGGGGCGGAGAGACCCAGTACTTC,CASSEQQGGGETQYF
NA,few,TRBV19,TRBJ1-5,TGTGCCAGTAGTAGACAGGGCAATCAGCCCCAGCATTTT,CASSRQGNQPQHF
TRBD1,NA,TRBV7-9,TRBJ2-2,TGTGCCAGCAGGCCCGGGACAGGGCTTCCCGGGGAGCTGTTTTTT,CASRPGTGLPGELFF
NA,few,TRBV6-1,TRBJ1-1,TGTGCCAGCAGCGCGGACAACATGAACACTGAAGCTTTCTTT,CASSADNMNTEAFF
NA,NA,TRBV2,TRBJ2-3,TGTGCCAGCAGTGTTGGGCCGGATACGCAGTATTTT,CASSVGPDTQYF
TRBD1,NA,TRBV2,TRBJ1-2,TGTGCCAGCAGCGACAGGGGCCACACAACCCCTCCTAACTATGGCTACACCTTC,CASSDRGHTTPPNYGYTF
TRBD1,NA,TRBV5-4,TRBJ2-3,TGTGCCAGCAGCCTCGGGACAGACACAGATACGCAGTATTTT,CASSLGTDTDTQYF
NA,NA,TRBV4-1,TRBJ2-1,TGCGCCAGCAGCCAACCAGACAGGGGCGGGAGAATTGATCAGTTCTTC,CASSQPDRGGRIDQFF
NA,NA,TRBV6-1,TRBJ2-7,TGTGCCAGCAGTGGACCGGGACAACTTCCTCCTACGAGGATCTACGAGCAGTACTTC,CASSGPGQLPPTRIYEQYF
TRBD1,once,TRBV6-5,TRBJ1-2,TGTGCCAGCAAACCAGGGGGCGTCTATGGCTACACCTTC,CASKPGGVYGYTF
NA,once,TRBV9,TRBJ1-4,TGTGCCAGCAGCTCCCCGGGGGGGCATGAAAAACTGTTTTTT,CASSSPGGHEKLFF
TRBD2,NA,TRBV7-3,TRBJ2-1,TGTGCCAGCAGCCCGCGGGGGGCTAGCTCCTACAATGAGCAGTTCTTC,CASSPRGASSYNEQFF
NA,NA,TRBV6-5,TRBJ1-1,TGTGCCAGCATGGGAGTGGTAGCTTTCTTT,CASMGVVAFF
TRBD2,NA,TRBV19,TRBJ2-7,TGTGCCAGTAGTTTGAGACCGGGACTAGACTACGAGCAGTACTTC,CASSLRPGLDYEQYF
NA,NA,TRBV16,TRBJ1-2,TGTGCCAGCAGCCTAATGTCCTGGGGCCGCCCCTATGGCTACACCTTC,CASSLMSWGRPYGYTF
NA,NA,TRBV30,TRBJ2-4,TGTGCCTGGAGTGTAGTGGGGGGTATTCAGTACTTC,CAWSVVGGIQYF
NA,NA,TRBV27,TRBJ2-2,TGTGCCACCAAGTATTCGGGTGGGGAGCTGTTTTTT,CATKYSGGELFF
TRBD1,NA,TRBV18,TRBJ2-7,TGTGCCAGCTCACAGGGGGCGCCTCGCGAGCAGTACTTC,CASSQGAPREQYF
TRBD2,NA,TRBV2,TRBJ2-7,TGTGCCAGCCTTCGAGCGGGAGAAAGGAACGAGCAGTACTTC,CASLRAGERNEQYF